These T cell receptor beta chains were read from a single sample in a study of OX40 agonist ivuxolimab in advanced cancers. Profiling relied on immunoSEQ multiplex PCR, and the TCRdb table lists in-frame clones only, not all of them. The sample holds approximately 40,000 clones; over 75% are singletons and the top ten take about 20%. The sequencing here drew on CD4+ or CD8+ T cells sorted from blood, taken in a trial of the OX40 agonist ivuxolimab. These receptors were obtained from an adult with an advanced solid tumor such as melanoma, head and neck, liver or kidney cancer. Each CDR3 is given with its conserved first and last residue. A D gene is named only where the DNA matches it firmly. Size is omitted from some rows. Given values are once, few, many or a class for expanded clones.

j_call	v_call	clone_size	d_call	cdr3_nt	cdr3_aa
TRBJ2-6	TRBV5-5	-	-	TGTGCCAGCAGCCCCACTTCTGGGGCCAACGTCCTGACTTTC	CASSPTSGANVLTF
TRBJ1-1	TRBV7-8	-	-	TGTGCCAGCAGCTTAGAACGGATCAACACTGAAGCTTTCTTT	CASSLERINTEAFF
TRBJ2-1	TRBV9	-	-	TGTGCCAGCAGCGTAGGCGGGGAACAATACAATGAGCAGTTCTTC	CASSVGGEQYNEQFF
TRBJ2-5	TRBV21-1	-	-	TGTGCCAGCAGCAGGACAACGGGGACGACCGAAGAGACCCAGTACTTC	CASSRTTGTTEETQYF
TRBJ1-2	TRBV2	medium-sized	-	TGTGCCAGCACTCAGGGTGCCTATGGCTACACCTTC	CASTQGAYGYTF
TRBJ1-2	TRBV5-8	-	-	TGTGCCAGCAGCTTGCCCGAGACGAGATATGGCTACACCTTC	CASSLPETRYGYTF
TRBJ2-7	TRBV5-6	-	-	TGTGCCAGCAGCTTGGCGGGGGAAGAGCAGTACTTC	CASSLAGEEQYF
TRBJ2-1	TRBV18	-	-	TGTGCCAGCTCACCATGGCCAGCCAACAATGAGCAGTTCTTC	CASSPWPANNEQFF
TRBJ2-1	TRBV5-5	-	-	TGTGCCAGCAGCTTGGCAGGATCCCTTACGGATGAGCAGTTCTTC	CASSLAGSLTDEQFF
TRBJ1-2	TRBV5-1	-	TRBD1	TGCGCCAGCAGCTCACCAGCCGGGACAGGGAATGGCTACACCTTC	CASSSPAGTGNGYTF
TRBJ2-7	TRBV7-2	-	-	TGTGCCAGCAGCATACAGTTGACCTACGAGCAGTACTTC	CASSIQLTYEQYF
TRBJ2-5	TRBV9	-	-	TGTGCCAGCAGCGTAGTAGGGTTTAGCGGACATCAAGAGACCCAGTACTTC	CASSVVGFSGHQETQYF
TRBJ1-5	TRBV6-1	-	-	TGTGCCAGCACCAACGACTACTATAGCAATCAGCCCCAGCATTTT	CASTNDYYSNQPQHF
TRBJ1-1	TRBV7-9	-	-	TGTGCCAGCAGCTCACGGGGCTTCAAGATGAACACTGAAGCTTTCTTT	CASSSRGFKMNTEAFF
TRBJ2-5	TRBV4-2	-	TRBD2	TGTGCCAGCAGCCAAGATGGAGCGGGGGGGGAAGAGACCCAGTACTTC	CASSQDGAGGEETQYF
TRBJ2-7	TRBV27	-	-	TGTGCCAGCAGTTTATCGGGGTTCTACGAGCAGTACTTC	CASSLSGFYEQYF
TRBJ1-5	TRBV5-1	few	-	TGCGCCAGCAGGCCCGACAGAAATCAGCCCCAGCATTTT	CASRPDRNQPQHF
TRBJ1-1	TRBV5-6	-	-	TGTGCCAGCAGCTTGGCTAACAGGGTGAACACTGAAGCTTTCTTT	CASSLANRVNTEAFF
TRBJ2-2	TRBV7-3	-	-	TGTGCCAGCAGCCCGGGCGGGGAGCTGTTTTTT	CASSPGGELFF
TRBJ1-2	TRBV6-6	-	-	TGTGCCAGCAGCCTACAGGAGTCCCTTTTTTATGGCTACACCTTC	CASSLQESLFYGYTF
TRBJ1-1	TRBV10-1	-	-	TGCGCCAGCAGTGAATCCGGAAGCCTAATGAACACTGAAGCTTTCTTT	CASSESGSLMNTEAFF
TRBJ1-5	TRBV5-7	-	-	TGTGCCAGCAGCTTGGAATACTGGGACGGAAATAGCAATCAGCCCCAGCATTTT	CASSLEYWDGNSNQPQHF